This T cell receptor beta chain was observed in a study of T-cell memory formation after mild COVID-19. Across the whole study: In these data, TCR clusters were largely donor specific.

TCRdb re-analysed the 5' RACE reads in MiXCR, keeping a single row per CDR3 protein. The table records about 240,000 distinct CDR3 sequences, roughly 10% of them present only once. Points from the study as a whole: SARS-CoV-2 specificity of second-wave clones peaking day 37 was unconfirmed. Clones shrinking between day 15 and 85 showed a balanced CD4/CD8 split, and those that grew later tilted toward CD4+. Some responding clones appeared in pre-infection memory, suggesting cross-reactive memory joined.

This clonotype was seen more than once but under ten times. Its matching antigen is unknown. V was clipped by 1 base and J by 7 bases; unmatched bases: 6. The CDR3 has 14 amino acids. From germline, CDR1 is MNHEY and CDR2 SMNVEV (reference sequence). Sequenced sample: PBMCs or a T cell subset sorted from them (not recorded which). This sequence originates from a man between 18 and 35 years old who had mild COVID-19 (a few samples of this study predate the infection). Cell type and time point are not known. This chain links TRBV27 with TRBJ1-2; TRBD1 aligns across 7 bases. Here the CDR3 reads CASSLWATGAGYTF. CDR3 DNA sequence: TGTGCCAGCAGTTTATGGGCCACAGGGGCTGGCTACACCTTC.